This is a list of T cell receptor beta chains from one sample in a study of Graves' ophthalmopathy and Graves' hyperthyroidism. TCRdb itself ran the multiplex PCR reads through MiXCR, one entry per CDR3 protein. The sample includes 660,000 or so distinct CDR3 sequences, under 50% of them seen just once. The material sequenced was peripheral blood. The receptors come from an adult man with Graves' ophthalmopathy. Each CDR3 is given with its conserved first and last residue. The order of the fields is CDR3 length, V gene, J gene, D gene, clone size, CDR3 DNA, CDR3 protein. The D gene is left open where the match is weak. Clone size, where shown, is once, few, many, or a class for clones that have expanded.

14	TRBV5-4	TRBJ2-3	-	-	TGCGCCAGCAGCCCAGAGTTTCCAGCCGATACGCAGTATTTT	CASSPEFPADTQYF
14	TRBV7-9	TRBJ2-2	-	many	TGTGCCAGCACCACCGGTAGGGACACCGGGGAGCTGTTTTTT	CASTTGRDTGELFF
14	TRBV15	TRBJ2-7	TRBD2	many	TGTGCCACCAGCAGAAGGACTAGCGGGGTCGAGCAGTACTTC	CATSRRTSGVEQYF
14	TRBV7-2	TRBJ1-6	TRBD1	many	TGTGCCAGCAGCTTAACCGGACAGGATTCACCCCTCCACTTT	CASSLTGQDSPLHF
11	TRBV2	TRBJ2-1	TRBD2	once	TGTGTCTCAGGGCTAGCGGGGGAGCAGTTCTTC	CVSGLAGEQFF
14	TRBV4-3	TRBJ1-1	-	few	TGCGCCAGCAGCCAAGTTGGGGGCGGCCCTGAAGCTTTCTTT	CASSQVGGGPEAFF
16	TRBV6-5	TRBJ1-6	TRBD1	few	TGTGCCAGCAGTTATAAGACAGGGGGTTATAATTCACCCCTCCACTTT	CASSYKTGGYNSPLHF
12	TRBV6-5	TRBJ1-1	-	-	TGTACCAGCAGAACACGGAACACTGAAGCTTTCTTT	CTSRTRNTEAFF
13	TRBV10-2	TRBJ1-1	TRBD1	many	TGCGCCAGCAGGGGAGGACAGGTGGATGAAGCTTTCTTT	CASRGGQVDEAFF
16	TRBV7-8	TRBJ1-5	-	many	TGTGCCAGCAGCTTAGAGCTTCAACGGACCGATCAGCCCCAGCATTTT	CASSLELQRTDQPQHF
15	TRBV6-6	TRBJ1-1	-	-	TGTGCCAGCAGTTTAATTGGACGGGGTAGGACTGAAGCTTTCTTT	CASSLIGRGRTEAFF
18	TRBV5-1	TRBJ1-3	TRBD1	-	TGCGCCAGCAGCTTGGACGGACCGGGACAGGGTTCTGGAAACACCATATATTTT	CASSLDGPGQGSGNTIYF
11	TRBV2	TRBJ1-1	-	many	TGTGCCAGCAAAATAAGGGGGGAAGCTTTCTTT	CASKIRGEAFF
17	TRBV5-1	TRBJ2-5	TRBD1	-	TGCGCCAGCAGCTTACCCAGACAGGGGGCCGTAGGGGAGACCCAGTACTTC	CASSLPRQGAVGETQYF
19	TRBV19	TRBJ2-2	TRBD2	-	TGTGCCAGTAGTATAGACCCCCGACTAAGCGGGAGGCACACCGGGGAGCTGTTTTTT	CASSIDPRLSGRHTGELFF
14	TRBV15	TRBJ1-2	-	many	TGTGCCACCAGCAGTCCTAACCGGGCCTATGGCTACACCTTC	CATSSPNRAYGYTF
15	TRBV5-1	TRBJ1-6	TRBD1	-	TGCGCCAGCAGATGGACAGGGACAGAAAATTCACCCCTCCACTTT	CASRWTGTENSPLHF
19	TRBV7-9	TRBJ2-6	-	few	TGTGCCAGCAGCCAAAGACAGGATCCGACAAACTCTGGGGCCAACGTCCTGACTTTC	CASSQRQDPTNSGANVLTF
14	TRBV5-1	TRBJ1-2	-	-	TGCGCCAGCAGCTTTTCAGGTCTTGGCTATGGCTACACCTTC	CASSFSGLGYGYTF
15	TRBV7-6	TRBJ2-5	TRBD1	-	TGTGCCAGCAGCACCGGGACAGGGAGCGACGAGACCCAGTACTTC	CASSTGTGSDETQYF
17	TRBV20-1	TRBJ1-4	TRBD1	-	TGCAGTGCTCCCAATCGGGACAGGGATCGGACTAATGAAAAACTGTTTTTT	CSAPNRDRDRTNEKLFF
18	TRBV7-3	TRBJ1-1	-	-	TGTGCCAGCAGCTTAAGACCCTTAGGGGAGAGATTGAACACTGAAGCTTTCTTT	CASSLRPLGERLNTEAFF
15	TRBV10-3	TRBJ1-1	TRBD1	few	TGTGCCAGCAGGAAGCCGGGACAGGGGAACACTGAAGCTTTCTTT	CASRKPGQGNTEAFF
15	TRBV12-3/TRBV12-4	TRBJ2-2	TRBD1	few	TGTGCCAGCAGGCTTCGACAGGGGAGCACCGGGGAGCTGTTTTTT	CASRLRQGSTGELFF
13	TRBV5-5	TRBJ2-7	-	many	TGTGCCAGCAGTTCCTACCTCGGAGACGAGCAGTACTTC	CASSSYLGDEQYF
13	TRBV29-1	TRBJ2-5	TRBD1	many	TGCAGCGCCACCGGGACAGCACAAGAGACCCAGTACTTC	CSATGTAQETQYF
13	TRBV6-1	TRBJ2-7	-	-	TGTGCCAGCAGTCGACTGAACTCCTACGAGCAGTACTTC	CASSRLNSYEQYF
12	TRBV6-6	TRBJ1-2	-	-	TGTGCCAGCGGGATGACTGGGATCGGCTACACCTTC	CASGMTGIGYTF
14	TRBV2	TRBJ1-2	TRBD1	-	TGTGCCAGCAGGCAACAGGGGACCCCCTATGGCTACACCTTC	CASRQQGTPYGYTF
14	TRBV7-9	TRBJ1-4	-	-	TGTGCCAGCAGCCCCAGGTGGGGAGGTGAAAAACTGTTTTTT	CASSPRWGGEKLFF
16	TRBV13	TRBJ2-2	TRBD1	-	TGTGCCAGCAGCTATAAGGGACAGGGTCGGCCCGGGGAGCTGTTTTTT	CASSYKGQGRPGELFF
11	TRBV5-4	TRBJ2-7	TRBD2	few	TGTGCCAGCAGCGGGACTAGCGGGTCCCTCTTC	CASSGTSGSLF
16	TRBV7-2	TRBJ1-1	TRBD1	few	TGTGCCAGCAGCTTAGGAACAGGGGGTTGGATCACTGAAGCTTTCTTT	CASSLGTGGWITEAFF
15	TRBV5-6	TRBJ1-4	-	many	TGTGCCAGCAGCTTGCTGGGACGGACAGATGAAAAACTGTTTTTT	CASSLLGRTDEKLFF
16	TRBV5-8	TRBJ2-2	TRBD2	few	TGTGCCAGCAGCTACCCGGGACTAGCGAGCACCGGGGAGCTGTTTTTT	CASSYPGLASTGELFF
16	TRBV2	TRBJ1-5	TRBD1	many	TGTGCCAGCAGTGAAGCGCGGGGGACAGGGTACCAGCCCCAGCATTTT	CASSEARGTGYQPQHF
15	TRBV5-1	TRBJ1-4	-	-	TGCGCCAGCAGCTTGGAGACCAGGCCTAATGAAAAACTGTTTTTT	CASSLETRPNEKLFF
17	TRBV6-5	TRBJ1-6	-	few	TGTGCCAGCAGTCATGGCAGGTTCGGGGGTATAGGGTCACCCCTCCACTTT	CASSHGRFGGIGSPLHF
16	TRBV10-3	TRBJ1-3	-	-	TGTGCCATCAGTGAGACGGGACGGTTCTCTGGAAACACCATATATTTT	CAISETGRFSGNTIYF
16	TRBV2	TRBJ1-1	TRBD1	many	TGTGCCAGCAGACTTCGGGGGACAGGGATGAACACTGAAGCTTTCTTT	CASRLRGTGMNTEAFF
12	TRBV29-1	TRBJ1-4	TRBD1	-	TGCAGCGTAGGACAGGGTCGAGAAAAACTGTTTTTT	CSVGQGREKLFF
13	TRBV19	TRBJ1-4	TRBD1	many	TGTGCCAGTAGTACGGACAGGGGTGAAAAACTGTTTTTT	CASSTDRGEKLFF
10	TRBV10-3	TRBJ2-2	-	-	TGTGCCACCTCTCCGGGACAGCTGTTTTTT	CATSPGQLFF
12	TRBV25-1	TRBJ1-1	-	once	TGTGCCAGCAGAGATTTTCAGGCAGAAGCTTTCTTT	CASRDFQAEAFF
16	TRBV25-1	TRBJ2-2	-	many	TGTGCCAGCAGCTTCTCCCGGGACTCGAACACCGGGGAGCTGTTTTTT	CASSFSRDSNTGELFF
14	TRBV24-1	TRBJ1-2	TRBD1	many	TGTGCCACCAGTGCTGCGAGGGGGCGGTTTGGCTACACCTTC	CATSAARGRFGYTF
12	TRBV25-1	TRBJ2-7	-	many	TGTGCCAGCAGTGACACAGGGCACGAGCAGTACTTC	CASSDTGHEQYF
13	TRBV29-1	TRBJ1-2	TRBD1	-	TGCAGCCAAGATTGGACAGGGCGGAGTGGCTACACCTTC	CSQDWTGRSGYTF
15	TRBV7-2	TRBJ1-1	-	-	TGTGCCAGCAGTTCATCTGACAGAATGAACACTGAAGCTTTCTTT	CASSSSDRMNTEAFF
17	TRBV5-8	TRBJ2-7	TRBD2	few	TGTGCCAGCAGCTTGGATTCTAGCGGGAAAGACTCCTACGAGCAGTACTTC	CASSLDSSGKDSYEQYF
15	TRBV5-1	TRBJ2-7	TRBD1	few	TGCGCCAGCAGCTTGGGACGGACAGGACCCTACGAGCAGTACTTC	CASSLGRTGPYEQYF
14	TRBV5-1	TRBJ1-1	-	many	TGCGCCAGCAGCTGGTCAGGACTGAACACTGAAGCTTTCTTT	CASSWSGLNTEAFF
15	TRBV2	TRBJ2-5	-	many	TGTGCCAGCAGTGAAAAGTCTGTCACCCAAGAGACCCAGTACTTC	CASSEKSVTQETQYF
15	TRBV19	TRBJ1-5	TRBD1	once	TGTGCCAGTAGTATCTCCCGGACAGGGACAGCCTACGAGCATTTT	CASSISRTGTAYEHF
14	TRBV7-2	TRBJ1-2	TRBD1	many	TGTGCCAGCAGCGGAGGTGGACAGGGCTATGGCTACACCTTC	CASSGGGQGYGYTF
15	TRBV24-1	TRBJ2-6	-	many	TGTGCCACCAGTGATTTGGTCTCTGGGGCCAACGTCCTGACTTTC	CATSDLVSGANVLTF
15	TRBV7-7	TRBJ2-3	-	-	TGTGCCAGCAGTCCAAAGCTAGCCCCCACAGATACGCAGTATTTT	CASSPKLAPTDTQYF
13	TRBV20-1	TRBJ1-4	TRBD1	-	TGCAGTGCTAGAGGACTGGGACAGGAAAAACTGTTTTTT	CSARGLGQEKLFF